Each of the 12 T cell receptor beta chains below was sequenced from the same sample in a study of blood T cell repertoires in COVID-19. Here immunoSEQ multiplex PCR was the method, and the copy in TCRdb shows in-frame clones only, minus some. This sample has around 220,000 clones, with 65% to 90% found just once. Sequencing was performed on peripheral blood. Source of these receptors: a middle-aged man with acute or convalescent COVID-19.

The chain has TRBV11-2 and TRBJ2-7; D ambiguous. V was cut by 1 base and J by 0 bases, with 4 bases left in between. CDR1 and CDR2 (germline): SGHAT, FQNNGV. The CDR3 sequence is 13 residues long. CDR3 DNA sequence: TGTGCCAGCAGCTTAGTTAGCTCCTACGAGCAGTACTTC. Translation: CASSLVSSYEQYF.

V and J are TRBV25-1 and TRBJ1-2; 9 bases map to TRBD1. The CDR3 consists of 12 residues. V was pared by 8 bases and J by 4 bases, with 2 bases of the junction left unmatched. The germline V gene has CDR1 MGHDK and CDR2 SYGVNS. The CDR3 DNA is TGTGCCAGCGGGACAGGGACCTATGGCTACACCTTC. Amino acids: CASGTGTYGYTF.

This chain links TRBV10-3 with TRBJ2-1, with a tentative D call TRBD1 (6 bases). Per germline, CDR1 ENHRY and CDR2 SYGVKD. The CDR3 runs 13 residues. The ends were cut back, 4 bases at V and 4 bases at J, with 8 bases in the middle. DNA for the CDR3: TGTGCCATCAGTGGGGACACTTACAATGAGCAGTTCTTC. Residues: CAISGDTYNEQFF.

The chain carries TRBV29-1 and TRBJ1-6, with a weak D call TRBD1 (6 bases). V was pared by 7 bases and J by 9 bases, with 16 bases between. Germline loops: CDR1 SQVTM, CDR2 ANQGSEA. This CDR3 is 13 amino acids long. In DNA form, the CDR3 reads TGCAGCGCTCGGGGGGCTGAGGGTTCACCCCTCCACTTT. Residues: CSARGAEGSPLHF.

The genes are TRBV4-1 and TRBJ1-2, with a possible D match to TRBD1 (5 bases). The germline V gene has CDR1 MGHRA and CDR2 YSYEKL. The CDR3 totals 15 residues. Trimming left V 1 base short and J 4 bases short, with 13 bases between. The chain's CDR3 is CASSQGGPGVYGYTF. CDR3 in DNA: TGCGCCAGCAGCCAAGGGGGACCGGGGGTCTATGGCTACACCTTC.

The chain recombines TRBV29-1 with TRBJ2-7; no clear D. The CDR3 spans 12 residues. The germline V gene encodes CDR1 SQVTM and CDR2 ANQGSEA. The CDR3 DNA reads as TGCAGTGCAGACGGAGACTCCTACGAGCAGTACTTC. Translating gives CSADGDSYEQYF.

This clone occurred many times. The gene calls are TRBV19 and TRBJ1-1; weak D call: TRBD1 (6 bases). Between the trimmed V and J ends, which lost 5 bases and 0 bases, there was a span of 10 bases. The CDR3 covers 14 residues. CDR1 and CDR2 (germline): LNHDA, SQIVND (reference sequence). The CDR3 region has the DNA TGTGCCAGTAGTCTCAGGACAGTGAACACTGAAGCTTTCTTT. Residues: CASSLRTVNTEAFF. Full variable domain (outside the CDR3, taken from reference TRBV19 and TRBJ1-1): DGGITQSPKYLFRKEGQNVTLSCEQNLNHDAMYWYRQDPGQGLRLIYYSQIVNDFQKGDIAEGYSVSREKKESFPLTVTSAQKNPTAFYLCASSLRTVNTEAFFGQGTRLTVV.

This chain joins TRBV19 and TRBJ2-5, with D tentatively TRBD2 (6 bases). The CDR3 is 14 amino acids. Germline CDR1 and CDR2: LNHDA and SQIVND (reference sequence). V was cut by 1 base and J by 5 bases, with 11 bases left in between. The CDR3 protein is CASSIGGIGETQYF. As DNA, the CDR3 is TGTGCCAGTAGTATAGGCGGGATCGGGGAGACCCAGTACTTC.

CDR3: CASGLGRSSYEQYF. The CDR3 nucleotides read TGTGCTAGTGGTTTAGGGAGGAGCTCCTACGAGCAGTACTTC. The V gene is TRBV12-5, the J gene TRBJ2-7; maybe TRBD2 (6 bases). The germline V and J ends were trimmed by 3 bases and 0 bases, with 9 bases remaining between them. CDR3 size: 14 residues. Germline assignment: CDR1 LGHNT and CDR2 FRNRAP.

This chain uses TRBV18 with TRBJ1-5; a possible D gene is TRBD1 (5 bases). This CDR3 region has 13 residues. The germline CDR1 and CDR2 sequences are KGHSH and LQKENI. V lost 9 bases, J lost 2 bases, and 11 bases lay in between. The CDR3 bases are TGTGCCAGTTCCGACAGCCGCAATCAGCCCCAGCATTTT. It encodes CASSDSRNQPQHF.

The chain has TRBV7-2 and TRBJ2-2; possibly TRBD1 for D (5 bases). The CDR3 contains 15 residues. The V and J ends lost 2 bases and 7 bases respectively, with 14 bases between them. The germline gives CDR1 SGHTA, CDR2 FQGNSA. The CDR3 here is CASSLSLQGDGELFF. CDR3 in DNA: TGTGCCAGCAGCTTATCTCTTCAGGGTGACGGGGAGCTGTTTTTT.

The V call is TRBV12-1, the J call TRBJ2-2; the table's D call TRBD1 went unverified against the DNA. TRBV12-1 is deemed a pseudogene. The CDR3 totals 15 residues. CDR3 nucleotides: TGTGCCAGCAGCTTTCAGGGGAGAGGAACCGGGGAGCTGTTTTTT. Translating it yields CASSFQGRGTGELFF.